This is a list of T cell receptor beta chains from one sample in a study of cytotoxic CD8 clonotypes in ibrutinib-treated CLL. Profiled with immunoSEQ multiplex PCR; TCRdb holds only in-frame clones, not every one. The sample contains approximately 42,000 clones, roughly 69% of which appear only once. The sequenced sample was PBMCs, obtained after 12 months of ibrutinib treatment. Source of these receptors: a human donor with chronic lymphocytic leukemia. Each CDR3 is given with its conserved first and last residue. Each record gives: CDR3 DNA, CDR3 protein, D gene, clone size, V gene, J gene. A D gene is named only where the DNA matches it firmly. Clone size, where shown, is once, few, many, or a class for clones that have expanded.

CDR3 DNA: TGTGCCAGTAGTACCTCGTCAACTAGCGGGAACACAGATACGCAGTATTTT
CDR3 protein: CASSTSSTSGNTDTQYF
D gene: TRBD2
clone size: NA
V gene: TRBV19
J gene: TRBJ2-3

CDR3 DNA: TGTGCCAGCCGGACTAGCGGGAGGCGACAACAAGAGACCCAGTACTTC
CDR3 protein: CASRTSGRRQQETQYF
D gene: TRBD2
clone size: few
V gene: TRBV27
J gene: TRBJ2-5

CDR3 DNA: TGTGCCAGCAGTGCTACAGGGCTAAACATTCAGTACTTC
CDR3 protein: CASSATGLNIQYF
D gene: NA
clone size: NA
V gene: TRBV25-1
J gene: TRBJ2-4

CDR3 DNA: TGCAGCGCGATACCGGGACAGGGTGGCAATGAGCAGTTCTTC
CDR3 protein: CSAIPGQGGNEQFF
D gene: TRBD1
clone size: NA
V gene: TRBV29-1
J gene: TRBJ2-1

CDR3 DNA: TGCGCCAGCAGCCTCGGCGGGACGGTCGAGCAGTACTTC
CDR3 protein: CASSLGGTVEQYF
D gene: NA
clone size: once
V gene: TRBV5-1
J gene: TRBJ2-7

CDR3 DNA: TGCAGCGCAGGACAGGGCTTCACAGATACGCAGTATTTT
CDR3 protein: CSAGQGFTDTQYF
D gene: TRBD1
clone size: NA
V gene: TRBV29-1
J gene: TRBJ2-3

CDR3 DNA: TGTGCCAGCAGTTTCCCGGCGGGAAATTCGGCCGGGGAGCTGTTTTTT
CDR3 protein: CASSFPAGNSAGELFF
D gene: NA
clone size: NA
V gene: TRBV27
J gene: TRBJ2-2

CDR3 DNA: TGTGCCAGCAGCTTAGATCTCAATAACTATGGCTACACCTTC
CDR3 protein: CASSLDLNNYGYTF
D gene: NA
clone size: NA
V gene: TRBV11-2
J gene: TRBJ1-2

CDR3 DNA: TGTGCCAGCAGCCCTACAACTAGCGGGAGGACTGAGCAGTTCTTC
CDR3 protein: CASSPTTSGRTEQFF
D gene: TRBD2
clone size: NA
V gene: TRBV7-2
J gene: TRBJ2-1

CDR3 DNA: TGCAGCTTAATCACGCTTGGAGAGACCCAGTACTTC
CDR3 protein: CSLITLGETQYF
D gene: NA
clone size: once
V gene: TRBV29-1
J gene: TRBJ2-5

CDR3 DNA: TGTGCCAGCTCACTAGGAGCAAGGGGAGCGGGCAAAAACATTCAGTACTTC
CDR3 protein: CASSLGARGAGKNIQYF
D gene: NA
clone size: NA
V gene: TRBV18
J gene: TRBJ2-4

CDR3 DNA: TGTGCCAGCAGCCGAAATGACGAGCAGTACTTC
CDR3 protein: CASSRNDEQYF
D gene: NA
clone size: NA
V gene: TRBV9
J gene: TRBJ2-7

CDR3 DNA: TGTGCCAGCGGAGGACTAGGAACCTACGAGCAGTACTTC
CDR3 protein: CASGGLGTYEQYF
D gene: TRBD2
clone size: few
V gene: TRBV6-1
J gene: TRBJ2-7

CDR3 DNA: TGTGCCAGCAGCTTGGGCCGCGGACAGGGAAACTATGGCTACACCTTC
CDR3 protein: CASSLGRGQGNYGYTF
D gene: TRBD1
clone size: NA
V gene: TRBV5-4
J gene: TRBJ1-2

CDR3 DNA: TGTGCCAGCAGCTTAGGGAGGGGGCGCCCCACCGGGGAGCTGTTTTTT
CDR3 protein: CASSLGRGRPTGELFF
D gene: NA
clone size: NA
V gene: TRBV7-8
J gene: TRBJ2-2

CDR3 DNA: TGCGCCAGCAGGAAGGACAGGGCTACCACAGATACGCAGTATTTT
CDR3 protein: CASRKDRATTDTQYF
D gene: TRBD1
clone size: NA
V gene: TRBV5-1
J gene: TRBJ2-3

CDR3 DNA: TGTGCCAGCAGTGCAGATTCCTCCAATGAGCAGTTCTTC
CDR3 protein: CASSADSSNEQFF
D gene: NA
clone size: once
V gene: TRBV25-1
J gene: TRBJ2-1

CDR3 DNA: TGTGCCAGCAGCTTACGTCTTGGCCGGCGGGTGAACACCGGGGAGCTGTTTTTT
CDR3 protein: CASSLRLGRRVNTGELFF
D gene: NA
clone size: NA
V gene: TRBV7-9
J gene: TRBJ2-2

CDR3 DNA: TGTGCCAGCAGCGTAGGTGGGACTAGGACGGAGGAGCAGTACTTC
CDR3 protein: CASSVGGTRTEEQYF
D gene: TRBD2
clone size: few
V gene: TRBV11-2
J gene: TRBJ2-7

CDR3 DNA: TGTGCCGTTCGGGGTAGCGGCTCCTACGAGCAGTACTTC
CDR3 protein: CAVRGSGSYEQYF
D gene: NA
clone size: NA
V gene: TRBV6-6
J gene: TRBJ2-7

CDR3 DNA: TGTGCCAGCAGCCTACGCGAGGGAAGGAATGAGCAGTTCTTC
CDR3 protein: CASSLREGRNEQFF
D gene: NA
clone size: NA
V gene: TRBV6-5
J gene: TRBJ2-1

CDR3 DNA: TGTGCCATCAGCCAGGGACAGGGGGCAGGCGGCTACACCTTC
CDR3 protein: CAISQGQGAGGYTF
D gene: TRBD1
clone size: NA
V gene: TRBV10-3
J gene: TRBJ1-2

CDR3 DNA: TGTGCCAGCAGTCCGTCTGGAAACACCATATATTTT
CDR3 protein: CASSPSGNTIYF
D gene: NA
clone size: NA
V gene: TRBV6-6
J gene: TRBJ1-3

CDR3 DNA: TGTGCTAGTGGTTTGGGACGGAACACTGAAGCTTTCTTT
CDR3 protein: CASGLGRNTEAFF
D gene: NA
clone size: NA
V gene: TRBV12-5
J gene: TRBJ1-1

CDR3 DNA: TGTGCCAGCAGCTTAGTGGGGGGAGGCACTGGGGCCAACGTCCTGACTTTC
CDR3 protein: CASSLVGGGTGANVLTF
D gene: NA
clone size: once
V gene: TRBV11-2
J gene: TRBJ2-6

CDR3 DNA: TGTGCCAGCAGTATAGAGGGCCAGATTAATGAAAAACTGTTTTTT
CDR3 protein: CASSIEGQINEKLFF
D gene: NA
clone size: NA
V gene: TRBV7-9
J gene: TRBJ1-4

CDR3 DNA: TGTGCCAGCAGCCCAGGGTCTGGGGCCAACGTCCTGACTTTC
CDR3 protein: CASSPGSGANVLTF
D gene: NA
clone size: NA
V gene: TRBV6-1
J gene: TRBJ2-6

CDR3 DNA: TGTGCCTGGAGTCCTATCGGGGCAGGGGCCCTTAACTATGGCTACACCTTC
CDR3 protein: CAWSPIGAGALNYGYTF
D gene: NA
clone size: once
V gene: TRBV30
J gene: TRBJ1-2

CDR3 DNA: TGTGCCAGCAGCTTAGACCGGGGTATCAGCTACGAGCAGTACTTC
CDR3 protein: CASSLDRGISYEQYF
D gene: NA
clone size: NA
V gene: TRBV7-2
J gene: TRBJ2-7

CDR3 DNA: TGTGCCAGCAGCTTTGAAGATACGCAGTATTTT
CDR3 protein: CASSFEDTQYF
D gene: NA
clone size: NA
V gene: TRBV7-2
J gene: TRBJ2-3

CDR3 DNA: TGTGCCAGCAGCTTTTTTAGTCTAGCGCGGGGCAATGAGCAGTTCTTC
CDR3 protein: CASSFFSLARGNEQFF
D gene: NA
clone size: few
V gene: TRBV14
J gene: TRBJ2-1

CDR3 DNA: TGTGCCTGGAGCGGACTAGGGGTAGATACGCAGTATTTT
CDR3 protein: CAWSGLGVDTQYF
D gene: TRBD2
clone size: NA
V gene: TRBV30
J gene: TRBJ2-3

CDR3 DNA: TGTGCCAGCAGCTTAGGGACTCGGCGCACAGATACGCAGTATTTT
CDR3 protein: CASSLGTRRTDTQYF
D gene: NA
clone size: NA
V gene: TRBV7-9
J gene: TRBJ2-3

CDR3 DNA: TGTGCCAGCAGCTATTCCGGACTAGTATCCGGAGATACGCAGTATTTT
CDR3 protein: CASSYSGLVSGDTQYF
D gene: TRBD2
clone size: NA
V gene: TRBV5-4
J gene: TRBJ2-3

CDR3 DNA: TGTGCCAGCAGTTTAATGTGGACAGGCATCCTTCTCTCTACTGAAGCTTTCTTT
CDR3 protein: CASSLMWTGILLSTEAFF
D gene: TRBD1
clone size: NA
V gene: TRBV28
J gene: TRBJ1-1

CDR3 DNA: TGTGCCAGCAGCTTAGGTCCAAGTAGCGGGAGTGATACGCAGTATTTT
CDR3 protein: CASSLGPSSGSDTQYF
D gene: TRBD2
clone size: NA
V gene: TRBV7-6
J gene: TRBJ2-3

CDR3 DNA: TGTGCCAGCAGTCGAAGCGGGAGTGGAACCGGGGAGCTGTTTTTT
CDR3 protein: CASSRSGSGTGELFF
D gene: TRBD2
clone size: NA
V gene: TRBV9
J gene: TRBJ2-2

CDR3 DNA: TGTGCCAGCAGCTTTAGCGGGAGCCGGTACAATGAGCAGTTCTTC
CDR3 protein: CASSFSGSRYNEQFF
D gene: TRBD2
clone size: NA
V gene: TRBV7-6
J gene: TRBJ2-1

CDR3 DNA: TGTGCCAGCATCCGGACTAGCGGGAACGGGGCCACAGATACGCAGTATTTT
CDR3 protein: CASIRTSGNGATDTQYF
D gene: TRBD2
clone size: few
V gene: TRBV27
J gene: TRBJ2-3

CDR3 DNA: TGTGCCAGCAGCGTGAGGACAGGGGGCACCGGGGAGCTGTTTTTT
CDR3 protein: CASSVRTGGTGELFF
D gene: TRBD1
clone size: once
V gene: TRBV9
J gene: TRBJ2-2

CDR3 DNA: TGTGCCAGCAGCGGGGGGAATGAGCAGTTCTTC
CDR3 protein: CASSGGNEQFF
D gene: NA
clone size: NA
V gene: TRBV7-6
J gene: TRBJ2-1

CDR3 DNA: TGTGCCAGCTCACCCGGGACAGGGTCGCCGGGTGAGCAGTTCTTC
CDR3 protein: CASSPGTGSPGEQFF
D gene: TRBD1
clone size: NA
V gene: TRBV18
J gene: TRBJ2-1

CDR3 DNA: TGTGCCAGCAGCTTGAACGGGAGGGGGCGGTACGAGCAGTACTTC
CDR3 protein: CASSLNGRGRYEQYF
D gene: NA
clone size: few
V gene: TRBV5-6
J gene: TRBJ2-7

CDR3 DNA: TGTGCCAGCAGCTTGGCCATAGGACAGGGATCCTACAATGAGCAGTTCTTC
CDR3 protein: CASSLAIGQGSYNEQFF
D gene: TRBD1
clone size: few
V gene: TRBV5-8
J gene: TRBJ2-1